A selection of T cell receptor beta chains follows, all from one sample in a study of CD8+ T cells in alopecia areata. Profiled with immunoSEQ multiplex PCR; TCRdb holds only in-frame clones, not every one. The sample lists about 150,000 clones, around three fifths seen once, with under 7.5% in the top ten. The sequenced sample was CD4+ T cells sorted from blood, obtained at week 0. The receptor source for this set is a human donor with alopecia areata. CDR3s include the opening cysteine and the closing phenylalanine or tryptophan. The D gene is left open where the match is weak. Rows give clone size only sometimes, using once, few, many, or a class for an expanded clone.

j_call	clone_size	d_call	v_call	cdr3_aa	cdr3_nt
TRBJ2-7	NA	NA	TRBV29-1	CSVGSVKGLGGYEQYF	TGCAGCGTTGGGTCTGTGAAAGGACTGGGTGGCTACGAGCAGTACTTC
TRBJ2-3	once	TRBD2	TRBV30	CAWSAAGGLDTQYF	TGTGCCTGGAGCGCGGCGGGGGGGCTGGATACGCAGTATTTT
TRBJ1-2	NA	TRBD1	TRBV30	CASPTGPNYGYTF	TGTGCCAGCCCGACAGGGCCTAACTATGGCTACACCTTC
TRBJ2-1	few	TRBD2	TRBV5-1	CASSLAASGGNEQFF	TGCGCCAGCAGCTTGGCGGCTAGCGGGGGGAATGAGCAGTTCTTC
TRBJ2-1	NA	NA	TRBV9	CASSVGVPAYEQFF	TGTGCCAGCAGCGTTGGGGTCCCCGCCTATGAGCAGTTCTTC
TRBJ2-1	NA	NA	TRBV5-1	CASSFETTLFF	TGCGCCAGCAGCTTTGAGACTACCCTGTTCTTC
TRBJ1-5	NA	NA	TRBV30	CAWSVGHGNQPQHF	TGTGCCTGGAGTGTCGGCCATGGCAATCAGCCCCAGCATTTT
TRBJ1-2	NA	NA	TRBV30	CACNGYTF	TGTGCATGTAATGGCTACACCTTC
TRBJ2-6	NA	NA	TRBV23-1	CASSQSVGPSGANVLTF	TGCGCCAGCAGTCAATCTGTGGGGCCCTCTGGGGCCAACGTCCTGACTTTC
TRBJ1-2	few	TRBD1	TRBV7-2	CASSKRTGGGGYTF	TGTGCCAGCAGCAAACGGACAGGGGGCGGTGGCTACACCTTC
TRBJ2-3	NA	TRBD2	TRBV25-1	CASSALTSVTDTQYF	TGTGCCAGCAGTGCTTTGACTAGCGTTACAGATACGCAGTATTTT
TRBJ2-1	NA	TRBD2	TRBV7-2	CASRRGGTSREQFF	TGTGCCAGTCGGCGGGGGGGCACCTCTCGGGAGCAGTTCTTC
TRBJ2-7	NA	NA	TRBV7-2	CASSLSLAPYEQYF	TGTGCCAGCAGCTTATCGCTTGCCCCCTACGAGCAGTACTTC